Sequencing of this T cell receptor beta chain was carried out in a study of blood T cells in healthy people across ages. Broader study findings: Per million T cells, TCR beta diversity dropped roughly linearly as age increased. Estimated diversity across one million T cells was deemed an underestimate.

This clonotype was recorded a few times. The target antigen is unknown. It was with a sample-barcoded 5' primer and a J-beta primer mix that a second PCR of about 6 to 12 cycles was run. TCRdb recomputed calls from the 5' RACE reads with MiXCR, one row per CDR3 protein. The table shows roughly 1,700,000 distinct CDR3 sequences, with 28% occurring only once. CDR3 length: 15 amino acids. The J segment lost 6 bases and the V segment lost 5 bases, leaving 11 bases of the junction unmatched. The germline gives CDR1 SGHTA, CDR2 FQGNSA. Sequencing was done on a sample of blood. This sequence originates from a woman under 40 in good health. The chain couples TRBV7-2 to TRBJ1-2, with 8 bases lining up with TRBD1. The CDR3 region has the DNA TGTGCCAGCAGCGCCGGACAGGGTCGGAGGGATGGCTACACCTTC. Translated, it gives CASSAGQGRRDGYTF.